These 30 T cell receptor beta chains came from one sample sequenced in a study of T cell repertoires in cytomegalovirus infection. These receptors have no identified antigens. TCRdb called the reads again in MiXCR, with one record for every CDR3 protein. The top ten hold roughly 25% of the sample, which has roughly 180,000 distinct CDR3 sequences, about 20% seen once. The source was CD8+ T cells from cultured PBMCs, collected from culture after CMV antigen stimulation. These receptor sequences come from a human donor in good health (CMV status not recorded). Some clones in this sample may be carry-over from other donors' samples.

The gene calls are TRBV6-5 and TRBJ1-1; D gene ambiguous. Germline V gives CDR1 MNHEY, CDR2 SVGAGI. This CDR3 is 11 amino acids long. With 8 bases removed from V and 1 base from J, the gap between germline ends came to 5 bases. The CDR3 bases are TGTGCCAGCGGCAAGAACACTGAAGCTTTCTTT. Translated: CASGKNTEAFF.

The genes are TRBV7-9 and TRBJ1-1; perhaps TRBD1 as D (5 bases). Trimming took off 5 bases at V and 3 bases at J, with 16 bases between the two ends. This CDR3 comprises 15 residues. CDR1 is SEHNR and CDR2 is FQNEAQ in the germline V gene (reference sequence). The CDR3 nucleotides are TGTGCCAGCAGCCCTTGGGGGGGAGCGGACACTGAAGCTTTCTTT. It codes for CASSPWGGADTEAFF.

This clonotype turned up a few times. The J gene is TRBJ1-1, the V gene TRBV7-9; the D gene is possibly TRBD1 (6 bases). The CDR3 is made up of 14 amino acids. The ends were cut back, 5 bases at V and 3 bases at J, with 13 bases in the middle. Germline V lookup: CDR1 SEHNR, CDR2 FQNEAQ (reference sequence). CDR3 in amino acids: CASSNWTVHTEAFF. The CDR3 DNA follows: TGTGCCAGCAGCAATTGGACAGTCCACACTGAAGCTTTCTTT.

Only a few counts were recorded for this clonotype. This chain uses TRBV13 with TRBJ2-3, with 9 positions matching TRBD1. The CDR3 runs 14 residues. Unmatched junction bases numbered 3, after V lost 6 bases and J lost 2 bases. Germline V gene sequence: CDR1 PRHDT, CDR2 FYEKMQ (reference sequence). For the CDR3, the DNA is TGTGCCAGCAGGGGACAGGGACCCACAGATACGCAGTATTTT. Translation gives CASRGQGPTDTQYF.

There are a few counts of this clonotype. V is TRBV9 and J is TRBJ2-7; D is ambiguous. The CDR3 spans 14 residues. Germline values: CDR1 SGDLS, CDR2 YYNGEE. Trimming removed 0 bases from V and 2 bases from J, with 9 bases in between. The CDR3 bases are TGTGCCAGCAGCGTAGATACTGGGACCTACGAGCAGTACTTC. Its protein product is CASSVDTGTYEQYF.

This clonotype was detected only a few times. The CDR3 nucleotides are TGTGCCAGCAGTTTGGGATCTAGCTATGGCTACACCTTC. It specifies CASSLGSSYGYTF. The chain recombines TRBV27 with TRBJ1-2; the D is unclear. V was pared by 3 bases and J by 4 bases, with 9 bases between. This CDR3 contains 13 residues. Germline V lookup: CDR1 MNHEY, CDR2 SMNVEV (reference sequence).

This sequence joins TRBV15 and TRBJ1-2; D not resolved. Germline V lookup: CDR1 LNHNV, CDR2 YYDKDF (reference sequence). Trimming took off 4 bases at V and 4 bases at J, with 19 bases between the two ends. The CDR3 is 16 amino acids. The CDR3 DNA is TGTGCCACCAGCAACCACCCGGGATTAGCGATCTATGGCTACACCTTC. This gives the protein CATSNHPGLAIYGYTF.

This chain joins TRBV12-3 or TRBV12-4 and TRBJ2-7; the D gene is possibly TRBD2 (5 bases). V was shortened by 3 bases and J by 2 bases, with 11 bases between the two germline ends. The CDR3 consists of 14 residues. The CDR3 sequence is CASSLSGSAYEQYF. CDR3 coding DNA: TGTGCCAGCAGTTTGTCGGGGAGCGCCTACGAGCAGTACTTC.

The chain is built from TRBV7-2 and TRBJ2-7; 11 bases are a match to TRBD1. This CDR3 has 14 residues. Germline-derived CDR1 and CDR2 are SGHTA and FQGNSA. Unmatched junction bases numbered 6, after V lost 4 bases and J lost 7 bases. The CDR3 DNA follows: TGTGCCAGCAGCTCCGGACAGGGGGCGCGAGAGCAGTACTTC. This codes for CASSSGQGAREQYF.

V and J are TRBV7-2 and TRBJ2-2; the D gene is possibly TRBD1 (6 bases). Germline V gene lookup returns CDR1 SGHTA and CDR2 FQGNSA. Trimming removed 5 bases at V and 0 bases at J, with 13 bases between. The CDR3 covers 16 residues. The DNA for the CDR3 is TGTGCCAGCAGCCCTTGGGACACCACGAACACCGGGGAGCTGTTTTTT. This translates into CASSPWDTTNTGELFF.

This clonotype was seen a few times. The chain couples TRBV7-2 to TRBJ2-3; D possibly matches TRBD1 or TRBD2 (5 bases each). V lost 6 bases to trimming and J lost 2 bases, with 18 bases between them. Germline CDR1 SGHTA, CDR2 FQGNSA. This CDR3 has 16 residues. CDR3 DNA: TGTGCCAGCAGGTTTTTGTCGGGACGGACCACAGATACGCAGTATTTT. Translation: CASRFLSGRTTDTQYF.

This chain joins TRBV4-1 and TRBJ2-1; no definite D call. V dropped 1 base and J dropped 10 bases, with 8 bases sitting between them. Per germline, CDR1 MGHRA and CDR2 YSYEKL. This CDR3 contains 12 residues. In DNA, the CDR3 is TGCGCCAGCAGCCAAGGGGCATCAGAGCAGTTCTTC. Translation: CASSQGASEQFF.

This chain links TRBV6-6 with TRBJ2-3; D not resolved. In germline, CDR1 is MNHNY, CDR2 SVGAGI (reference sequence). Trimming removed 0 bases from V and 3 bases from J, with 10 bases in between. This CDR3 is 15 amino acids long. The CDR3 nucleotides read TGTGCCAGCAGTTACTCGCAGCTAGGAACAGATACGCAGTATTTT. Protein sequence: CASSYSQLGTDTQYF.

The sample holds a few counts of this clonotype. The V call is TRBV10-3, the J call TRBJ1-2; 8 nucleotides line up with TRBD1. This CDR3 region has 13 residues. Germline-derived CDR1 and CDR2 are ENHRY and SYGVKD. J lost 3 bases, V lost 7 bases, and 4 bases had no gene match. The CDR3 loop reads CAIKADRDYGYTF. Here the CDR3 DNA reads TGTGCCATCAAAGCGGACAGGGACTATGGCTACACCTTC.

The rearrangement joins TRBV5-5 to TRBJ2-1; D tentatively fits TRBD1 or TRBD2 (5 bases each). Germline V CDR1 and CDR2: SGHKS, YYEKEE (reference sequence). The CDR3 is 15 residues long. Trimming cost V 1 base and J 8 bases, with 16 bases left between them. DNA for the CDR3: TGTGCCAGCAGCTTGTATCGCAGGGACGGGCATGAGCAGTTCTTC. Its translation: CASSLYRRDGHEQFF. The full variable domain, in which reference TRBV5-5 and TRBJ2-1 provide the parts outside the CDR3, is DAGVTQSPTHLIKTRGQQVTLRCSPISGHKSVSWYQQVLGQGPQFIFQYYEKEERGRGNFPDRFSARQFPNYSSELNVNALLLGDSALYLCASSLYRRDGHEQFFGPGTRLTVL.

The chain links TRBV6-5 to TRBJ1-2; maybe TRBD1 (6 bases). Germline V gene sequence: CDR1 MNHEY, CDR2 SVGAGI. Trimming pared 6 bases from V and 7 bases from J, leaving 12 bases between. The CDR3 runs 12 residues. CDR3 in DNA: TGTGCCAGCAGGACAGGCGAGGGTGGCTACACCTTC. Amino acids: CASRTGEGGYTF.

V gene TRBV28 combines with J gene TRBJ2-7; 7 nucleotides align to TRBD2. The CDR3 runs 14 residues. CDR1 and CDR2 from the germline V gene are MDHEN and SYDVKM. V was pared by 6 bases and J by 3 bases, with 8 bases of the junction left unmatched. The CDR3 sequence: CASSLLREHYEQYF. DNA of the CDR3: TGTGCCAGCAGCCTCTTGCGGGAGCACTACGAGCAGTACTTC. Full variable domain (outside the CDR3, taken from reference TRBV28 and TRBJ2-7): DVKVTQSSRYLVKRTGEKVFLECVQDMDHENMFWYRQDPGLGLRLIYFSYDVKMKEKGDIPEGYSVSREKKERFSLILESASTNQTSMYLCASSLLREHYEQYFGPGTRLTVT.

This clonotype turned up a few times. The V gene is TRBV6-2 or TRBV6-3, the J gene TRBJ2-1, with 7 bases matching TRBD2. CDR1 and CDR2 (germline): MNHEY, SVGEGT. The CDR3 totals 16 residues. V shed 2 bases and J 3 bases; nucleotides not matched to a gene: 7. CDR3 bases: TGTGCCAGCAGTTACGGCGGCGGGGGAATCTACAATGAGCAGTTCTTC. Its protein product is CASSYGGGGIYNEQFF.

This clonotype was seen ten or more times. This chain joins TRBV7-2 and TRBJ2-5; 8 bases agree with TRBD1. This CDR3 comprises 16 residues. V shed 5 bases, J shed 6 bases, and the junction held 14 bases outside the gene matches. The germline V gene has CDR1 SGHTA and CDR2 FQGNSA. The CDR3 loop reads CASSHTQDRVSKTQYF. The CDR3 bases are TGTGCCAGCAGCCATACTCAGGACAGGGTCTCAAAGACCCAGTACTTC.

J is TRBJ2-4 and V is TRBV5-6; perhaps TRBD2 as D (5 bases). CDR3 length equals 16 residues. The germline V gene has CDR1 SGHDT and CDR2 YYEEEE. V lost 6 bases to trimming and J lost 0 bases, with 16 bases between them. The CDR3 coding sequence is TGTGCCAGCACTCCCGGGGTGTTTTCAGCCAAAAACATTCAGTACTTC. Its protein is CASTPGVFSAKNIQYF. The variable domain in full, with the rest retrieved from reference TRBV5-6 and TRBJ2-4, is DAGVTQSPTHLIKTRGQQVTLRCSPKSGHDTVSWYQQALGQGPQFIFQYYEEEERQRGNFPDRFSGHQFPNYSSELNVNALLLGDSALYLCASTPGVFSAKNIQYFGAGTRLSVL.

This chain uses TRBV4-2 with TRBJ1-1; 7 bases map to TRBD1. J gave up 10 bases and V 0 bases, and 11 bases lay outside the gene matches. The CDR3 has 15 residues. The germline V gene encodes CDR1 LGHNA and CDR2 YNFKEQ. This CDR3 reads CASSQDLTGARGAFF. The CDR3 nucleotides are TGTGCCAGCAGCCAAGACCTTACAGGGGCTAGGGGAGCTTTCTTT.

This clonotype has a handful of counts. V gene TRBV5-6 combines with J gene TRBJ2-4, with D uncertain. With 3 bases removed from V and 12 bases from J, the gap between germline ends came to 13 bases. CDR1 and CDR2 from the germline V gene are SGHDT and YYEEEE. This CDR3 is built from 12 residues. For the CDR3, the DNA is TGTGCCAGCAGCTCACTCGTGCATAGTCAGTACTTC. Translating gives CASSSLVHSQYF.

The chain is built from TRBV9 and TRBJ1-2, with D hard to call. CDR1 and CDR2 (germline): SGDLS, YYNGEE. V lost 3 bases and J lost 2, with 11 bases in between. CDR3 length equals 14 residues. CDR3 residues: CASSGGGENYGYTF. As DNA, the CDR3 is TGTGCCAGCAGCGGGGGTGGGGAAAACTATGGCTACACCTTC.

This chain joins TRBV10-3 and TRBJ2-1, with D possibly being TRBD2 (5 bases). Germline V gives CDR1 ENHRY, CDR2 SYGVKD. Trimming took off 2 bases at V and 1 base at J, with 12 bases between the two ends. The CDR3 has 16 residues. The CDR3 loop is CAISEPPGGSYNEQFF. CDR3 nucleotide sequence: TGTGCCATCAGTGAGCCTCCCGGCGGGTCCTACAATGAGCAGTTCTTC.

This sequence joins TRBV7-9 and TRBJ2-1, with D possibly matching TRBD2 (6 bases). The CDR3 loop spans 15 amino acids. Germline CDR1 reads SEHNR; CDR2 reads FQNEAQ (reference sequence). Trimming pared 5 bases from V and 9 bases from J, leaving 20 bases between. CDR3 region: CASSLRDLKAGEQFF. CDR3 DNA sequence: TGTGCCAGCAGCCTCCGGGACTTGAAGGCCGGTGAGCAGTTCTTC.

With respect to this clonotype: At one of its ends the junction is not consistent with the germline gene, which may arise from a read error. Here the CDR3 reads CASSLGAGGSYEQYF. CDR3 sequence (DNA): TGTGCTAGCAGCTTAGGAGCGGGGGGCTCCTACGAGCAGTACTTC. This chain joins TRBV7-6 and TRBJ2-7, with 9 nucleotides matching TRBD2. Germline lookup yields CDR1 SGHVS and CDR2 FNYEAQ. The CDR3 length is 15 residues.

This clonotype was counted a few times. This rearrangement joins TRBV7-9 to TRBJ2-3; TRBD2 might be the D (5 bases). Trimming shortened V by 5 bases and J by 3 bases, and 30 bases separated the two germline ends. This CDR3 has 20 residues. CDR1 is SEHNR and CDR2 is FQNEAQ in the germline V gene (reference sequence). The DNA for the CDR3 is TGTGCCAGCAGCCGATTTGGGTCCCCCGAATCCGGGGTTGGAACAGATACGCAGTATTTT. This translates into CASSRFGSPESGVGTDTQYF. Combining the CDR3 with reference TRBV7-9 and TRBJ2-3 gives the whole variable domain DTGVSQNPRHKITKRGQNVTFRCDPISEHNRLYWYRQTLGQGPEFLTYFQNEAQLEKSRLLSDRFSAERPKGSFSTLEIQRTEQGDSAMYLCASSRFGSPESGVGTDTQYFGPGTRLTVL.

The chain couples TRBV5-6 to TRBJ2-2; perhaps TRBD2 as D (5 bases). CDR1 and CDR2 from the germline V gene are SGHDT and YYEEEE. Trimming removed 3 bases from V and 11 bases from J, with 11 bases in between. The CDR3 is 12 residues long. In nucleotides, the CDR3 is TGTGCCAGCAGCTCCGGGGATGCCGAGCTGTTTTTT. Amino acid sequence: CASSSGDAELFF.

The rearrangement uses TRBV5-5 and TRBJ1-6; D remains ambiguous. The CDR3 extends over 15 amino acids. V was cut by 4 bases and J by 9 bases, with 17 bases left in between. Germline CDR1 reads SGHKS; CDR2 reads YYEKEE (reference sequence). CDR3 bases: TGTGCCAGCAGCCGAGGGTCGGGAGCTGGTTCACCCCTCCACTTT. Residues: CASSRGSGAGSPLHF.

This clonotype came up a few times. This chain connects TRBV7-2 to TRBJ2-7, with D unresolved. Per the germline V gene, CDR1 is SGHTA and CDR2 is FQGNSA. The length of the CDR3 is 13 residues. V dropped 1 base and J dropped 7 bases, with 11 bases sitting between them. The CDR3 region is CASSLGSEREQYF. Written as DNA, the CDR3 is TGTGCCAGCAGCTTAGGGTCCGAACGGGAGCAGTACTTC.